This entry is about one T cell receptor (beta chain). The sample is drawn from a study of shared clonotypes between healthy human individuals. Once extracted for a subset, genomic DNA was divided evenly among several immunoSEQ plates. The method was immunoSEQ multiplex PCR; TCRdb's version includes in-frame clones alone and lacks a portion of them. Seen here are hundreds of thousands of clones, around three quarters observed once, and the top ten hold around 12%. This CDR3 has 15 residues. V trimming: 2 bases; J trimming: 8 bases; junction bases outside the gene matches: 10. The germline gives CDR1 MNHEY, CDR2 SMNVEV (reference sequence).

V gene TRBV27 combines with J gene TRBJ1-1, with 8 bases fitting TRBD1. The sample was PBMCs. This sequence originates from a woman in her thirties or forties in good health. Some clones in this sample may be carry-over from other donors' samples. The CDR3: CASSLRGQGLGEAFF. The CDR3 coding sequence is TGTGCCAGCAGTTTACGCGGACAGGGCCTAGGGGAAGCTTTCTTT.